Following are 21 T cell receptor beta chains from one sample sequenced in a study of lymphopenia after photon versus proton radiotherapy. Produced via immunoSEQ multiplex PCR; TCRdb's table is partial and in-frame only. The sample contains around 150,000 clones, 88% of which appear only once. Sequences were derived from peripheral blood, sampled from a patient treated with photon-based radiotherapy. These receptors were obtained from a man between 50 and 59 years old with gastric cancer.

The chain carries TRBV4-1 and TRBJ2-7; no firm D call. Germline CDR1 is MGHRA and CDR2 is YSYEKL. The CDR3 runs 15 residues. V was trimmed by 1 base and J by 1 base, leaving 11 bases between them. The CDR3, as DNA: TGCGCCAGCAGCCAAGGTCCGGGTACTTCCTACGAGCAGTACTTC. It codes for CASSQGPGTSYEQYF.

The rearrangement links TRBV27 to TRBJ2-3; 7 bases match TRBD2. Germline CDR1 and CDR2: MNHEY and SMNVEV (reference sequence). The CDR3 consists of 17 residues. V trimming: 1 base; J trimming: 0 bases; junction bases outside the gene matches: 7. The CDR3 is CASSLFGGMVSTDTQYF. As DNA, the CDR3 is TGTGCCAGCAGTTTATTCGGGGGGATGGTAAGCACAGATACGCAGTATTTT.

V usage is TRBV19 and J usage is TRBJ1-2, with D hard to call. The germline gives CDR1 LNHDA, CDR2 SQIVND (reference sequence). This CDR3 has 16 residues. Trimming removed 5 bases at V and 0 bases at J, with 16 bases between. CDR3 DNA: TGTGCCAGTAGTGCCGGCATACAGACACCTAACTATGGCTACACCTTC. Its protein product is CASSAGIQTPNYGYTF.

J is TRBJ2-1 and V is TRBV11-2; 11 nucleotides agree with TRBD2. The germline gives CDR1 SGHAT, CDR2 FQNNGV. J gave up 2 bases and V 6 bases, and 6 bases lay outside the gene matches. The CDR3 covers 16 residues. CDR3 nucleotides: TGTGCCAGCAGTTTTAGCGGGAGGGCCGCCTACAATGAGCAGTTCTTC. Its protein product is CASSFSGRAAYNEQFF.

The V and J genes are TRBV4-1 and TRBJ2-7; D is perhaps TRBD1 (6 bases). The CDR3 length is 14 residues. CDR1 and CDR2 (germline): MGHRA, YSYEKL. Trimming shortened V by 4 bases and J by 2 bases, and 12 bases separated the two germline ends. CDR3 protein: CASSPLRGPYEQYF. The CDR3 DNA follows: TGCGCCAGCAGCCCACTCAGGGGCCCCTACGAGCAGTACTTC.

The chain links TRBV11-2 to TRBJ1-2, with 10 bases that match TRBD1. The CDR3 extends over 13 amino acids. The junction had 7 bases not matched to a gene; V was cut back by 8 bases and J by 7 bases. Per germline, CDR1 SGHAT and CDR2 FQNNGV. The CDR3: CASPRQGAGGYTF. The CDR3 bases are TGTGCCAGCCCCCGACAGGGGGCGGGTGGCTACACCTTC.

The J gene is TRBJ2-7, the V gene TRBV10-1; D call uncertain. The germline CDR1 and CDR2 sequences are WNHNN and SYGVQD (reference sequence). The V gene lost 5 bases and the J gene lost 2 bases, with 10 bases spanning the gap. The CDR3 is 13 residues long. CDR3 amino acids: CASSPLPAYEQYF. The CDR3 nucleotides are TGCGCCAGCAGTCCATTACCTGCCTACGAGCAGTACTTC.

V usage is TRBV11-2 and J usage is TRBJ2-7; 7 nucleotides agree with TRBD2. The CDR3 runs 17 residues. Trimming removed 5 bases from V and 2 bases from J; junction bases left unmatched: 15. Germline lookup yields CDR1 SGHAT and CDR2 FQNNGV. As DNA, the CDR3 is TGTGCCAGCAGCCGAGAGGGAGGGCGGGACCACACCTACGAGCAGTACTTC. Translating it yields CASSREGGRDHTYEQYF.

This chain uses TRBV2 with TRBJ2-1, with 8 nucleotides matching TRBD2. Trimming removed 8 bases from V and 5 bases from J; junction bases left unmatched: 5. Per the germline V gene, CDR1 is SNHLY and CDR2 is FYNNEI. CDR3 length: 13 residues. The CDR3 nucleotides read TGTGCCAGCGAGATAGCGGGACACAATGAGCAGTTCTTC. Protein sequence: CASEIAGHNEQFF. Variable domain in full (rest from reference TRBV2 and TRBJ2-1): EPEVTQTPSHQVTQMGQEVILRCVPISNHLYFYWYRQILGQKVEFLVSFYNNEISEKSEIFDDQFSVERPDGSNFTLKIRSTKLEDSAMYFCASEIAGHNEQFFGPGTRLTVL.

V is TRBV18 and J is TRBJ2-3, with D unresolved. Trimming took 9 bases from V and 1 from J, leaving 8 bases between them. The CDR3 has 12 amino acids. Germline values: CDR1 KGHSH, CDR2 LQKENI. The CDR3 sequence: CASNDRTDTQYF. The CDR3, as DNA: TGTGCCAGTAATGACCGCACAGATACGCAGTATTTT.

V usage is TRBV15 and J usage is TRBJ1-2; 9 nucleotides align to TRBD1. Losses at the gene ends were 1 base for V and 0 bases for J; bases not matched to a gene: 6. Germline V gene lookup returns CDR1 LNHNV and CDR2 YYDKDF (reference sequence). The length of the CDR3 is 17 residues. CDR3 bases: TGTGCCACCAGCAGAGGCGGACAGGGGCTGGCTAACTATGGCTACACCTTC. It yields the protein CATSRGGQGLANYGYTF.

The V and J genes are TRBV27 and TRBJ2-7; 11 bases fit TRBD2. V lost 5 bases, J lost 2 bases, and 8 bases stayed unmatched. Germline CDR1 is MNHEY and CDR2 is SMNVEV (reference sequence). The CDR3 consists of 16 residues. CDR3 nucleotides: TGTGCCAGCAGTGTCCTAGCGGGAGGTCCGCCCTACGAGCAGTACTTC. This codes for CASSVLAGGPPYEQYF.

The chain combines TRBV27 with TRBJ2-7; 7 nucleotides line up with TRBD2. The CDR3 loop spans 15 amino acids. Germline V CDR1 and CDR2: MNHEY, SMNVEV (reference sequence). V lost 2 bases and J lost 2; bases outside the gene matches: 6. CDR3 sequence: CASSLEGLPTYEQYF. The CDR3 coding sequence is TGTGCCAGCAGTTTAGAGGGACTACCAACCTACGAGCAGTACTTC.

This rearrangement joins TRBV6-5 to TRBJ2-1; tentatively, D is TRBD2 (5 bases). The CDR3 contains 11 residues. Germline V gene data show CDR1 as MNHEY and CDR2 as SVGAGI. Trimming took off 7 bases at V and 9 bases at J, with 10 bases between the two ends. The CDR3 coding sequence is TGTGCCAGCATCCGAGGGAGTGAGCAGTTCTTC. Its translation: CASIRGSEQFF.

The chain has TRBV7-2 and TRBJ2-5; 10 bases match TRBD2. The CDR3 totals 15 residues. V lost 5 bases, J lost 0 bases, and 3 bases stayed unmatched. Germline V gene sequence: CDR1 SGHTA, CDR2 FQGNSA. CDR3 nucleotides: TGTGCCAGCAGCAGTAGCGGGAGGTACCAAGAGACCCAGTACTTC. It codes for CASSSSGRYQETQYF.

V and J are TRBV5-4 and TRBJ1-2, with D unresolved. V lost 5 bases and J lost 0, with 20 bases in between. The CDR3 is 17 amino acids. CDR1 SGHNT and CDR2 YYREEE come from the germline V gene (reference sequence). In DNA form, the CDR3 reads TGTGCCAGCAGTCGTCGGGCCTCCGGACCCACTAACTATGGCTACACCTTC. This codes for CASSRRASGPTNYGYTF.

This chain uses TRBV28 with TRBJ2-7; D possibly corresponds to TRBD2 (5 bases). The CDR3 is made up of 14 amino acids. V lost 2 bases to trimming and J lost 7 bases, with 15 bases between them. Germline V CDR1 and CDR2: MDHEN, SYDVKM. CDR3 sequence (DNA): TGTGCCAGCAGTTTAGGGAGACCCGTGGGAGAGCAGTACTTC. Translation gives CASSLGRPVGEQYF.

V usage is TRBV5-4 and J usage is TRBJ1-2; a possible D gene is TRBD1 (5 bases). Germline CDR1 is SGHNT and CDR2 is YYREEE (reference sequence). The CDR3 has 12 amino acids. Trimming took 4 bases from V and 2 from J, leaving 6 bases between them. In DNA, the CDR3 is TGTGCCAGCAGCCGGGACAACTATGGCTACACCTTC. The encoded protein is CASSRDNYGYTF.

V usage is TRBV13 and J usage is TRBJ2-1; 11 bases fit TRBD2. The V gene's germline CDR1 is PRHDT and CDR2 FYEKMQ (reference sequence). The CDR3 has 17 residues. V lost 0 bases, J lost 6 bases, and 7 bases stayed unmatched. In DNA form, the CDR3 reads TGTGCCAGCAGCTTAGGTGTCGGGACTAGCGGAAGCAATGAGCAGTTCTTC. Protein sequence: CASSLGVGTSGSNEQFF. The full variable domain, rest sourced from reference TRBV13 and TRBJ2-1, is AAGVIQSPRHLIKEKRETATLKCYPIPRHDTVYWYQQGPGQDPQFLISFYEKMQSDKGSIPDRFSAQQFSDYHSELNMSSLELGDSALYFCASSLGVGTSGSNEQFFGPGTRLTVL.

The V gene is TRBV5-4, the J gene TRBJ2-1, with D perhaps TRBD1 or TRBD2 (5 bases each). The CDR3 is 15 amino acids. Germline CDR1 reads SGHNT; CDR2 reads YYREEE (reference sequence). The V and J ends lost 4 bases and 6 bases respectively, with 17 bases between them. In DNA form, the CDR3 reads TGTGCCAGCAGCCTACCAGGTAGAGGGGTCAATGAGCAGTTCTTC. Translating gives CASSLPGRGVNEQFF.

The chain employs TRBV18 and TRBJ1-2; D gene ambiguous. V gave up 1 base and J gave up 4 bases, with 16 bases separating them. The CDR3 length is 16 residues. The germline gives CDR1 KGHSH, CDR2 LQKENI. CDR3 residues: CASSPQGGKFSYGYTF. The CDR3 nucleotides read TGTGCCAGCTCACCACAAGGAGGGAAGTTTAGCTATGGCTACACCTTC.